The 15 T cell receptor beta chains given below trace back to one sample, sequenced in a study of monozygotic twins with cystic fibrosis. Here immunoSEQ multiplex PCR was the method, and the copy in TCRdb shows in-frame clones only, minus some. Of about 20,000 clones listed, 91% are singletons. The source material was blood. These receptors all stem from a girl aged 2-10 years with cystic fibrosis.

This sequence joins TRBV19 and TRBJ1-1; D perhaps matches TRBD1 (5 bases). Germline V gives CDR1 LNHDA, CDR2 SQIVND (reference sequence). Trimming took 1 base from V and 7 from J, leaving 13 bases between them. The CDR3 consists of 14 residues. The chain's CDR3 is CASSIGGVGFEAFF. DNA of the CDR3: TGTGCCAGTAGTATAGGAGGGGTAGGGTTTGAAGCTTTCTTT.

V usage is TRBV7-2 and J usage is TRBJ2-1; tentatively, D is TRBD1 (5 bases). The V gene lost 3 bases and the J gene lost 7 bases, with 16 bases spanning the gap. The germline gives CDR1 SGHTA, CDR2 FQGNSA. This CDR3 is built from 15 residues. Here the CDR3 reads CASSFILDKANEQFF. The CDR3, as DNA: TGTGCCAGCAGCTTCATCCTGGACAAGGCTAATGAGCAGTTCTTC.

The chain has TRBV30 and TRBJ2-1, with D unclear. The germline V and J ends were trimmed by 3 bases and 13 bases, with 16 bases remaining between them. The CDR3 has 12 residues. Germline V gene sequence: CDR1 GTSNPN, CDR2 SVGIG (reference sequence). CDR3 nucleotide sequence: TGTGCCTGGAGCGATTCCAGGACGGAACAGTTCTTC. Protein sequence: CAWSDSRTEQFF.

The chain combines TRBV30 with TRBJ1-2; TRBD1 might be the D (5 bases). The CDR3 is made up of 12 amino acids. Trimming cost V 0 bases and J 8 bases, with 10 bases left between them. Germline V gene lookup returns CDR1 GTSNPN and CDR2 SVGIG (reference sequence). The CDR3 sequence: CAWSVGTFGYTF. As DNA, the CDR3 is TGTGCCTGGAGTGTAGGGACGTTCGGCTACACCTTC.

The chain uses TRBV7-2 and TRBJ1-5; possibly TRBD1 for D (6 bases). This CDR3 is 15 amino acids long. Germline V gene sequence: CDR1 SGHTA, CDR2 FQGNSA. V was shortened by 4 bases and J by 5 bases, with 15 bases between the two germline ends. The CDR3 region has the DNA TGTGCCAGCAGCTGGGGGGGCAGGGACTATCAGCCCCAGCATTTT. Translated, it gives CASSWGGRDYQPQHF.

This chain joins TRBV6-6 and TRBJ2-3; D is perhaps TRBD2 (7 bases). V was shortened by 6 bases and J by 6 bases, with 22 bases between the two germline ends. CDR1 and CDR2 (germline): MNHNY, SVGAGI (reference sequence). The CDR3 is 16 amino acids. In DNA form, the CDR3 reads TGTGCCAGCAGCGCCACCGACGCGGGGGCTGGGGATACGCAGTATTTT. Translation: CASSATDAGAGDTQYF.

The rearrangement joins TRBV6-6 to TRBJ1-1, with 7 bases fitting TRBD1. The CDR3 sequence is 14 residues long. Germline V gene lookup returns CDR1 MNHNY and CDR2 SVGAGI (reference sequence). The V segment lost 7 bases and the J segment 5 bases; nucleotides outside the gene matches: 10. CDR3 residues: CASMGRTGDTEAFF. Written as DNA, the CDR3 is TGTGCCAGCATGGGGAGGACAGGCGATACTGAAGCTTTCTTT.

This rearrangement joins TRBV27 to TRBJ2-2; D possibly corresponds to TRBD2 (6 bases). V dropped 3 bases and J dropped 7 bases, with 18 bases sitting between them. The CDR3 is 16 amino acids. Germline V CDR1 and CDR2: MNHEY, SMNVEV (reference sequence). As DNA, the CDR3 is TGTGCCAGCAGTTTTATATTGCAGGGAGGCGGCGGGGAGCTGTTTTTT. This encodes CASSFILQGGGGELFF.

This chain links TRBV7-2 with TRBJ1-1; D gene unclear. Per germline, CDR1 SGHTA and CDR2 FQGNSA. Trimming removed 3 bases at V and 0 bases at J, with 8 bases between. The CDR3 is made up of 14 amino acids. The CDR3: CASSLSNLNTEAFF. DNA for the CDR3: TGTGCCAGCAGCTTGAGTAACTTGAACACTGAAGCTTTCTTT.

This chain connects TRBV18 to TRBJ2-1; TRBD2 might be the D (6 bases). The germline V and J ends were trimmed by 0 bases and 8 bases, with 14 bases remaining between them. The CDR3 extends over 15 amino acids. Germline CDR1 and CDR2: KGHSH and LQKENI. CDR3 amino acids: CASSPPAIGGYEQFF. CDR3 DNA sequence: TGTGCCAGCTCACCACCGGCGATCGGGGGTTATGAGCAGTTCTTC.

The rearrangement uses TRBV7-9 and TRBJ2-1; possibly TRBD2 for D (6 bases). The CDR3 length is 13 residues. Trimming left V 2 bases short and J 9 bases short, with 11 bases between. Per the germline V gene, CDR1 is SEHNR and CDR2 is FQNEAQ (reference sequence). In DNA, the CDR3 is TGTGCCAGCAGCTTAAAACGGGAGTCTGAGCAGTTCTTC. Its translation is CASSLKRESEQFF.

Here the CDR3 DNA reads TGTGCCAGCAGTTTAGGACTAGCGGGAGATACGCAGTATTTT. Amino acid sequence: CASSLGLAGDTQYF. V usage is TRBV28 and J usage is TRBJ2-3; 11 bases map to TRBD2. Germline CDR1 and CDR2: MDHEN and SYDVKM. V lost 2 bases and J lost 5; bases outside the gene matches: 0. The CDR3 is 14 amino acids.

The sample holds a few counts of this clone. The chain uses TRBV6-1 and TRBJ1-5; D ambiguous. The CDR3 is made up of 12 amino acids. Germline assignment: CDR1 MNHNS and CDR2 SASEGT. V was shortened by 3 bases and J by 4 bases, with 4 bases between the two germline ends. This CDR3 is CASSDWNQPQHF. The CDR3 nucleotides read TGTGCCAGCAGTGATTGGAATCAGCCCCAGCATTTT.

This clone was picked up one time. CDR3 DNA: TGTGCCAGCAGTGGTTCGCCGGGACAGGGATTCTATGGCTACACCTTC. This translates into CASSGSPGQGFYGYTF. The rearrangement links TRBV6-1 to TRBJ1-2; 9 positions agree with TRBD1. Germline CDR1 and CDR2: MNHNS and SASEGT. The CDR3 totals 16 residues. The junction had 10 bases not matched to a gene; V was cut back by 4 bases and J by 4 bases.

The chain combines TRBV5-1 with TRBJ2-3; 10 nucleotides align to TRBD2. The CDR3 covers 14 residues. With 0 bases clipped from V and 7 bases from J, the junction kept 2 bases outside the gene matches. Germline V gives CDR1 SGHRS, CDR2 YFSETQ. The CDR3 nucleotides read TGCGCCAGCAGCTTGGGACTAGCGGGTCATACGCAGTATTTT. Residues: CASSLGLAGHTQYF.